Listed below are T cell receptor beta chains from one sample, sequenced in a study of cytomegalovirus exposure and HLA in healthy donors. Sequenced by immunoSEQ multiplex PCR; TCRdb stores in-frame clones only, minus some. The listing records 200,000 to 250,000 clones. Sequencing was done on a sample of PBMCs. Receptor source: a woman aged 25 to 39 in good health and CMV-seropositive. CDR3s include the opening cysteine and the closing phenylalanine or tryptophan. The D gene is left open where the match is weak.

J gene: TRBJ1-2; D gene: TRBD1; V gene: TRBV10-2; CDR3 protein: CASRAFRDRGLGYTF; CDR3 DNA: TGCGCCAGCAGAGCGTTCCGGGACAGGGGCCTTGGCTACACCTTC
J gene: TRBJ1-1; D gene: .; V gene: TRBV7-6; CDR3 protein: CASSLDTGNPEAFF; CDR3 DNA: TGTGCCAGCAGCTTAGATACAGGAAACCCTGAAGCTTTCTTT
J gene: TRBJ1-2; D gene: .; V gene: TRBV18; CDR3 protein: CASSQQGENYGYTF; CDR3 DNA: TGTGCCAGCTCACAACAGGGTGAGAACTATGGCTACACCTTC
J gene: TRBJ1-1; D gene: .; V gene: TRBV6-5; CDR3 protein: CASQTGNTEAFF; CDR3 DNA: TGTGCCAGTCAGACAGGGAACACTGAAGCTTTCTTT
J gene: TRBJ2-7; D gene: TRBD1; V gene: TRBV4-3; CDR3 protein: CASSHVGQGAYEQYF; CDR3 DNA: TGCGCCAGCAGCCACGTAGGACAGGGGGCCTACGAGCAGTACTTC
J gene: TRBJ2-5; D gene: .; V gene: TRBV28; CDR3 protein: CASSLGETQYF; CDR3 DNA: TGTGCCAGCAGTTTAGGCGAGACCCAGTACTTC
J gene: TRBJ1-2; D gene: TRBD1; V gene: TRBV5-1; CDR3 protein: CASSLGQGANYGYTF; CDR3 DNA: TGCGCCAGCAGCTTGGGACAGGGCGCCAACTATGGCTACACCTTC
J gene: TRBJ2-5; D gene: .; V gene: TRBV7-8; CDR3 protein: CASSLDPGIQETQYF; CDR3 DNA: TGTGCCAGCAGCTTAGACCCGGGGATCCAAGAGACCCAGTACTTC
J gene: TRBJ2-7; D gene: TRBD2; V gene: TRBV6-1; CDR3 protein: CASGRGRSYEQYF; CDR3 DNA: TGTGCCAGCGGGCGGGGGAGGTCCTACGAGCAGTACTTC
J gene: TRBJ1-1; D gene: .; V gene: TRBV19; CDR3 protein: CASKTGSQAFF; CDR3 DNA: TGTGCCAGTAAAACAGGGAGTCAAGCTTTCTTT
J gene: TRBJ2-5; D gene: TRBD2; V gene: TRBV29-1; CDR3 protein: CRASRGGNRTQYF; CDR3 DNA: TGCAGAGCCTCGCGGGGGGGGAATCGGACCCAGTACTTC
J gene: TRBJ2-3; D gene: TRBD2; V gene: TRBV5-1; CDR3 protein: CASSAGTSGTDTQYF; CDR3 DNA: TGCGCCAGCAGCGCAGGAACTAGCGGCACAGATACGCAGTATTTT
J gene: TRBJ1-5; D gene: .; V gene: TRBV2; CDR3 protein: CASKSRGNQPQHF; CDR3 DNA: TGTGCCAGCAAGAGCCGCGGCAATCAGCCCCAGCATTTT
J gene: TRBJ1-1; D gene: .; V gene: TRBV28; CDR3 protein: CASSLGPNTEAFF; CDR3 DNA: TGTGCCAGCAGTTTGGGGCCGAACACTGAAGCTTTCTTT
J gene: TRBJ1-2; D gene: .; V gene: TRBV7-9; CDR3 protein: CASSLAKTEGYTF; CDR3 DNA: TGTGCCAGCAGCTTAGCGAAAACGGAGGGCTACACCTTC
J gene: TRBJ2-7; D gene: .; V gene: TRBV5-1; CDR3 protein: CASSPLGSGNTYEQYF; CDR3 DNA: TGCGCCAGCAGCCCCCTGGGGAGCGGAAATACCTACGAGCAGTACTTC
J gene: TRBJ2-2; D gene: TRBD2; V gene: TRBV4-3; CDR3 protein: CASSQGTSGSTGELFF; CDR3 DNA: TGCGCCAGCAGCCAAGGGACTAGCGGTTCCACCGGGGAGCTGTTTTTT
J gene: TRBJ2-5; D gene: .; V gene: TRBV2; CDR3 protein: CASSVSGGLGGQETQYF; CDR3 DNA: TGTGCCAGCAGTGTGTCAGGGGGACTTGGGGGCCAAGAGACCCAGTACTTC
J gene: TRBJ2-1; D gene: .; V gene: TRBV15; CDR3 protein: CATSRSVTVSDEQFF; CDR3 DNA: TGTGCCACCAGCAGATCAGTGACAGTGTCCGATGAGCAGTTCTTC
J gene: TRBJ2-7; D gene: .; V gene: TRBV15; CDR3 protein: CATSRDSWMGPFSGSYEQYF; CDR3 DNA: TGTGCCACCAGCAGAGATTCATGGATGGGTCCCTTTTCGGGATCCTACGAGCAGTACTTC
J gene: TRBJ1-1; D gene: .; V gene: TRBV6-4; CDR3 protein: CASSDTGQGTTEAFF; CDR3 DNA: TGTGCCAGCAGTGACACTGGGCAGGGGACCACTGAAGCTTTCTTT
J gene: TRBJ2-7; D gene: .; V gene: TRBV7-9; CDR3 protein: CASSLALYEQYF; CDR3 DNA: TGTGCCAGCAGCTTAGCCCTCTACGAGCAGTACTTC
J gene: TRBJ1-1; D gene: .; V gene: TRBV29-1; CDR3 protein: CSVVGFWNTEAFF; CDR3 DNA: TGCAGCGTTGTGGGCTTCTGGAACACTGAAGCTTTCTTT
J gene: TRBJ1-2; D gene: TRBD1; V gene: TRBV5-6; CDR3 protein: CASSMDRAGYTF; CDR3 DNA: TGTGCCAGCAGCATGGACAGGGCCGGCTACACCTTC
J gene: TRBJ2-1; D gene: .; V gene: TRBV10-3; CDR3 protein: CAISDVSGSSYNEQFF; CDR3 DNA: TGTGCCATCAGTGACGTTAGCGGCAGCTCCTACAATGAGCAGTTCTTC
J gene: TRBJ1-4; D gene: TRBD1; V gene: TRBV6-1; CDR3 protein: CASRTGTGAKLFF; CDR3 DNA: TGTGCCAGCAGGACCGGGACAGGGGCCAAACTGTTTTTT
J gene: TRBJ2-1; D gene: TRBD2; V gene: TRBV5-1; CDR3 protein: CASSFYPGGPYNEQFF; CDR3 DNA: TGCGCCAGCAGCTTTTATCCGGGGGGGCCCTACAATGAGCAGTTCTTC
J gene: TRBJ1-2; D gene: .; V gene: TRBV6-6; CDR3 protein: CASTTPPEIYGYTF; CDR3 DNA: TGTGCCAGCACCACACCACCGGAGATCTATGGCTACACCTTC
J gene: TRBJ2-3; D gene: TRBD2; V gene: TRBV6-5; CDR3 protein: CASSLGLAGVDTQYF; CDR3 DNA: TGTGCCAGCAGTTTGGGACTAGCGGGAGTAGATACGCAGTATTTT
J gene: TRBJ1-2; D gene: TRBD1; V gene: TRBV6-5; CDR3 protein: CASNRQGTVDGYTF; CDR3 DNA: TGTGCCAGCAACCGACAGGGTACAGTCGATGGCTACACCTTC
J gene: TRBJ2-1; D gene: TRBD2; V gene: TRBV10-3; CDR3 protein: CAISSQTSGNEQFF; CDR3 DNA: TGTGCCATCAGTTCCCAGACTAGCGGGAATGAGCAGTTCTTC
J gene: TRBJ2-7; D gene: .; V gene: TRBV5-1; CDR3 protein: CASSLRGGPSEQYF; CDR3 DNA: TGCGCCAGCAGCTTGAGGGGCGGACCCTCCGAGCAGTACTTC
J gene: TRBJ2-7; D gene: TRBD1; V gene: TRBV6-1; CDR3 protein: CASSGTGQGRGSYEQYF; CDR3 DNA: TGTGCCAGCAGTGGTACCGGACAGGGTAGAGGGTCCTACGAGCAGTACTTC
J gene: TRBJ2-7; D gene: .; V gene: TRBV7-9; CDR3 protein: CASSLFYEQYF; CDR3 DNA: TGTGCCAGCAGCCTATTCTACGAGCAGTACTTC
J gene: TRBJ1-1; D gene: .; V gene: TRBV19; CDR3 protein: CATSRGGLTPPGAFF; CDR3 DNA: TGTGCCACCTCCCGCGGGGGACTCACTCCTCCTGGAGCTTTCTTT
J gene: TRBJ1-5; D gene: .; V gene: TRBV30; CDR3 protein: CAWSVGARAQPQHF; CDR3 DNA: TGTGCCTGGAGTGTGGGGGCCAGGGCCCAGCCCCAGCATTTT
J gene: TRBJ2-5; D gene: .; V gene: TRBV5-1; CDR3 protein: CASSIRLQETQYF; CDR3 DNA: TGCGCCAGCAGCATCCGACTTCAAGAGACCCAGTACTTC